This T cell receptor (beta chain) is drawn from a study of Graves' ophthalmopathy and Graves' hyperthyroidism. The wider study: Upon initial diagnosis and before any treatment, peripheral blood was collected.

For repertoire sequencing, the TCR beta CDR3 regions were amplified from RNA transcripts. RT-PCR with HTBI primers came first, then second-round multiplex PCR. Using its own MiXCR run on the multiplex PCR reads, TCRdb lists one record per CDR3 protein. The repertoire holds over 200,000 distinct CDR3 sequences, with roughly 29% as singletons. This clonotype showed up just once. Material for sequencing was peripheral blood. This clonotype originated in a man aged 50 or older with Graves' ophthalmopathy.

The CDR3, as DNA: TGTGCCAGCAGTTCCGACAGGTCCCGCGCTTTCTTT. This translates into CASSSDRSRAFF. This chain connects TRBV6-2 or TRBV6-3 to TRBJ1-1, with a tentative D call TRBD1 (6 bases). The V gene lost 4 bases and the J gene lost 11 bases, with 14 bases spanning the gap. The CDR3 runs to 12 residues. Looked up from germline, CDR1 is MNHEY and CDR2 is SVGEGT.